This T cell receptor beta chain was found in a study of T-cell reconstitution after alpha-beta-depleted transplantation in children (dated by TCRdb to the mid-2010s). Background on the whole study: Using TCR repertoire profiling, the study followed T-cell immune reconstitution in a quantitative way in children after TCRalphabeta/CD19-depleted allogeneic hematopoietic cell transplantation.

The sample's treatment or condition label, in plain terms: allogeneic hematopoietic cell transplantation with graft depleted of TCRalphabeta T cells and CD19 B cells. Transplant recipients were children who received TCRalphabeta/CD19-depleted allogeneic hematopoietic cell grafts. General conclusions and limits of the study: The high TCRbeta diversity at day 60 in some patients was ascribed to recipient T cells and intrathymic progenitors that had survived conditioning. The apparently early recovery of alphabetaT-cell counts about two months after transplant reportedly depended on only several hundred rapidly expanded clones that came from non-depleted graft cells. Hyperexpanded clone frequencies declined over subsequent months; after one year, T-cell counts and TCRbeta diversity were mostly attributed to newly produced T cells.

This clonotype appeared many times. Its antigen is unknown. Base qualities are not at hand, and no much larger clone is one base apart. Taken from the germline V gene, the CDR1 and CDR2 loops are LGHNA and YNFKEQ. The CDR3, from cysteine to phenylalanine, totals 14 residues. Just the 42-base CDR3 DNA is kept, in frame starting at base 1. A distance of 12 bases separates the germline ends of V and J, which lose 4 bases and 6 bases respectively. Receptors were amplified or captured by PCR. Data came from an Illumina HiSeq 2500. TCR libraries were prepared with molecular barcoding, using unique molecular identifiers to normalize TCRbeta repertoire quantification. Using fastp at Q25 and MiXCR, TCRdb reprocessed the public reads and kept productive beta chains. A single entry per CDR3 protein holds the most common genes and DNA from its merged rows. For this sample there are about 190,000 distinct CDR3 sequences; 8.5% to 14% appear just once. Less than 15% of the sample comes from the top ten.

The source is a boy younger than 10 with acute myeloid leukemia, due to receive a stem cell transplant. The rearranged segments are TRBV4-2 and TRBJ2-2; the D gene cannot be resolved beyond TRBD1 or TRBD2, each matching 6 bases. Sequenced material: PBMCs, taken before TCRalphabeta/CD19-depleted stem cell transplant. The nucleotides are TGTGCCAGCAGCCTACGAAGGGGGGCCGGGGAGCTGTTTTTT. This translates into CASSLRRGAGELFF.